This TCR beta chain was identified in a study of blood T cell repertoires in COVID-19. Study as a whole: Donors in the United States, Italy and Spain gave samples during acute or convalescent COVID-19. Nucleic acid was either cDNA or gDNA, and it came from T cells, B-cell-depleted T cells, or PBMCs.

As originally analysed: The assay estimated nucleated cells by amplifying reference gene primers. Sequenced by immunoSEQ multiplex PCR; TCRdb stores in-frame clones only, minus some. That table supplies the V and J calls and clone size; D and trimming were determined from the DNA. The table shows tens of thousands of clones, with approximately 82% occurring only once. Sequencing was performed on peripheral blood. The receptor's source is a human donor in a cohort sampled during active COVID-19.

CDR3 sequence reads: CASSPRQNTEAFF. CDR3 sequence (DNA): TGTGCCAGCTCACCAAGACAGAACACTGAAGCTTTCTTT. The rearrangement uses TRBV18 and TRBJ1-1; D not resolved. The CDR3 is made up of 13 amino acids. Trimming removed 2 bases from V and 1 base from J, with 5 bases in between. Germline-derived CDR1 and CDR2 are KGHSH and LQKENI.